This T cell receptor beta chain is from a study of blood T cell repertoires in COVID-19. As for the study in general: Italy, Spain and the United States were the sources of the convalescent and acute COVID-19 samples.

Participant ages covered roughly 18 to 89 years across 20 to 30 US areas. Self-reported history from a screening survey and questionnaire set each donor's cohort. J was trimmed by 5 bases and V by 9 bases; bases with no gene match: 3. Looked up from germline, CDR1 is ENHRY and CDR2 is SYGVKD. The CDR3 is 12 residues long. Authors' analysis steps: Amplification with reference gene primers provided the estimates of nucleated cell counts. Libraries were prepared by immunoSEQ multiplex PCR; TCRdb keeps only in-frame clonotypes and omits some of them. The V and J calls and clone size were taken over from that table, and D and trimming were inferred from the DNA. The table includes approximately 250,000 clones, around 88% detected once. Concerning this clone itself: This specimen includes other DNA sequences encoding the same CDR3.

The TCR originated in a woman aged 40 to 50 with acute COVID-19. The chain joins TRBV10-3 to TRBJ1-2; 10 bases are shared with TRBD1. Sequenced sample: PBMCs or T cells enriched from blood (not recorded which). In DNA, the CDR3 is TGTGCCATAGGGACAGGGGATTATGGCTACACCTTC. This gives the protein CAIGTGDYGYTF.